The present TCR beta chain was sequenced within a study of blood T cell repertoires in COVID-19. Study overall: Samples came from the United States, Italy and Spain, spanning acute and convalescent COVID-19. PBMCs, B-cell-depleted T cells, or T cells were the source of the cDNA or gDNA that made up the material.

Per germline, CDR1 SNHLY and CDR2 FYNNEI. J was trimmed by 7 bases and V by 1 base; bases with no gene match: 4. This CDR3 has 14 residues. Original processing notes: Quantification of nucleated cells was approximated via reference gene primer amplification. Method: immunoSEQ multiplex PCR; TCRdb's copy keeps in-frame clones and lacks some. D and trimming come from the DNA, and the V and J calls and clone size come from that table. Of some 150,000 clones listed, roughly 84% are singletons. The V gene is TRBV2, the J gene TRBJ1-2; 9 bases map to TRBD1. The receptor was derived from a human donor in a cohort sampled during active COVID-19. The material sequenced was peripheral blood. The CDR3 region has the DNA TGTGCCAGCAGTGAAGTTACAGGGGGCGTTGGCTACACCTTC. As protein: CASSEVTGGVGYTF.